The clone carrying this TCR beta chain was observed a single time. The antigen is unknown. With V trimmed by 4 bases and J by 2 bases, 5 bases remained unmatched. This CDR3 has 15 residues. The germline gives CDR1 SGHRS, CDR2 YFSETQ. Tumor tissue was collected at baseline, before treatment began. This entry belongs to a study of circulating tumor DNA in untreated peripheral T-cell lymphoma. Profiling relied on immunoSEQ multiplex PCR, and the TCRdb table lists in-frame clones only, not all of them. The table records fewer than 8,000 clones, about 76% of them present only once. The study, taken as a whole, reports: In 76% of patients, tumor-specific clonotypes were identified.

V gene TRBV5-1 combines with J gene TRBJ2-3; the match to TRBD1 covers 9 bases. This receptor was obtained from a human donor with peripheral T-cell lymphoma. Sequenced material: tumor tissue. CDR3 bases: TGCGCCAGCAGCCCGGGACAGGGCCCCACAGATACGCAGTATTTT. This sequence encodes CASSPGQGPTDTQYF.